The sequence of this TCR beta chain was determined in a study of T-cell reconstitution after alpha-beta-depleted transplantation in children. Broader study findings: It was newly produced T cells that mostly accounted for T-cell counts and diversity one year after transplant. Where alpha-beta T cells came from about two months after transplant was reportedly several hundred expanded graft clones. Surviving recipient cells, namely T cells and thymic progenitors, were the source of high day-60 TCRbeta diversity in some patients.

TCRbeta library preparation incorporated unique molecular identifiers. TCRdb ran MiXCR on the PCR reads and lists one entry per CDR3 protein. The profile shows approximately 500,000 distinct CDR3 sequences, roughly 30% of them singletons. Worth noting for this clonotype: The antigen remains unidentified.

V shed 1 base and J shed 0 bases, with 17 bases lying between them. CDR1 is SQVTM and CDR2 is ANQGSEA in the germline V gene. This CDR3 comprises 17 residues. This TCR derives from a boy under two years old with Wiskott-Aldrich syndrome, due to receive a stem cell transplant. The chain recombines TRBV29-1 with TRBJ2-3; a possible D gene is TRBD2 (7 bases). The sample consisted of PBMCs, taken before TCRalphabeta/CD19-depleted stem cell transplant. CDR3 sequence reads: CSVEGGASGSSTDTQYF. In DNA, the CDR3 is TGCAGCGTTGAAGGGGGGGCTAGCGGATCTAGCACAGATACGCAGTATTTT.